The next 10 T cell receptor beta chains were all read from a single sample in a study of T cell repertoires in cytomegalovirus infection. TCRdb re-called the reads through MiXCR, storing one row per CDR3 protein. The sample holds approximately 260,000 distinct CDR3 sequences, 17% seen once. Sequencing input: CD8+ T cells from PBMCs. All receptors come from a human donor in good health (CMV status not recorded). Some clones in this sample may be carry-over from other donors' samples.

This clonotype was observed at least ten times. The chain combines TRBV29-1 with TRBJ1-1, with 8 positions matching TRBD1. V trimming: 1 base; J trimming: 3 bases; junction bases outside the gene matches: 4. Germline V gene lookup returns CDR1 SQVTM and CDR2 ANQGSEA. This CDR3 is built from 14 residues. The CDR3 protein is CSVEGTGSHTEAFF. The CDR3 DNA is TGCAGCGTTGAAGGGACAGGGAGTCACACTGAAGCTTTCTTT. The variable domain in full, completed from reference TRBV29-1 and TRBJ1-1, reads SAVISQKPSRDICQRGTSLTIQCQVDSQVTMMFWYRQQPGQSLTLIATANQGSEATYESGFVIDKFPISRPNLTFSTLTVSNMSPEDSSIYLCSVEGTGSHTEAFFGQGTRLTVV.

The chain uses TRBV6-5 and TRBJ2-7; the D is unclear. The CDR3 runs 13 residues. Looked up from germline, CDR1 is MNHEY and CDR2 is SVGAGI. V was clipped by 2 bases and J by 1 base, with 6 bases between them. DNA for the CDR3: TGTGCCAGCAGTTACGCAGGTTCCTACGAGCAGTACTTC. Its protein is CASSYAGSYEQYF.

The genes are TRBV23-1 and TRBJ1-5; 8 bases line up with TRBD1. TRBV23-1 is an ORF for which the function is uncertain. The CDR3 extends over 16 amino acids. Trimming cost V 11 bases and J 5 bases; bases outside gene matches: 17. The CDR3 DNA follows: TGCGCCCACCGAAGGACAGGGAGGCCCCTCGATCAGCCCCAGCATTTT. It is translated as CAHRRTGRPLDQPQHF.

The J gene is TRBJ1-2, the V gene TRBV2; D may be TRBD1 (5 bases). Germline CDR1 and CDR2: SNHLY and FYNNEI. There are 12 residues in the CDR3. The ends were cut back, 10 bases at V and 4 bases at J, with 13 bases in the middle. In DNA form, the CDR3 reads TGTGCCACCCAGGGCCGGGCCTATGGCTACACCTTC. It codes for CATQGRAYGYTF.

The V and J genes are TRBV7-6 and TRBJ2-1; 8 nucleotides align to TRBD2. Germline lookup yields CDR1 SGHVS and CDR2 FNYEAQ. Germline trimming cut 5 bases from V and 0 bases from J; bases unmatched to any gene: 12. The CDR3 extends over 18 amino acids. CDR3 in DNA: TGTGCCAGCAGCCCCGTTGCGGGGGGACCAAACTCCTACAATGAGCAGTTCTTC. This sequence encodes CASSPVAGGPNSYNEQFF.

In this sample, this clonotype turned up a few times. This chain uses TRBV6-6 with TRBJ2-1; 8 bases fit TRBD2. Per germline, CDR1 MNHNY and CDR2 SVGAGI (reference sequence). CDR3 length equals 17 residues. V lost 7 bases, J lost 7 bases, and 18 bases stayed unmatched. DNA of the CDR3: TGTGCCAGCAACCAACCCTATGCGGCGGGGGGCAAGAATGAGCAGTTCTTC. This encodes CASNQPYAAGGKNEQFF.

This chain joins TRBV5-1 and TRBJ2-3; D assignment may be TRBD1 or TRBD2 (7 bases each). There are 18 residues in the CDR3. The ends were cut back, 0 bases at V and 0 bases at J, with 17 bases in the middle. The germline V gene encodes CDR1 SGHRS and CDR2 YFSETQ. CDR3 coding DNA: TGCGCCAGCAGCTTGGCCGGGGGGACAGATACTAGCACAGATACGCAGTATTTT. It translates to CASSLAGGTDTSTDTQYF.

This clonotype was counted ten times or more. This chain uses TRBV11-2 with TRBJ1-5, with TRBD1 matching 9 bases. The germline V gene has CDR1 SGHAT and CDR2 FQNNGV. Trimming removed 5 bases from V and 6 bases from J; junction bases left unmatched: 5. CDR3 length: 14 amino acids. The CDR3 bases are TGTGCCAGCAGCCCAGGGACAGGGTTTCAGCCCCAGCATTTT. Its translation: CASSPGTGFQPQHF.

This clonotype was detected ten times or more. The V call is TRBV28, the J call TRBJ2-5, with a tentative D call TRBD2 (5 bases). Germline CDR1 reads MDHEN; CDR2 reads SYDVKM. CDR3 length equals 12 residues. V was clipped by 6 bases and J by 5 bases, with 10 bases between them. The CDR3 bases are TGTGCCAGCAGCCCACTAGGGGAGACCCAGTACTTC. The encoded protein is CASSPLGETQYF.

The gene calls are TRBV28 and TRBJ2-5, with a tentative D call TRBD2 (6 bases). Germline CDR1 reads MDHEN; CDR2 reads SYDVKM. The CDR3 runs to 17 residues. V was cut by 4 bases and J by 2 bases, with 20 bases left in between. In DNA, the CDR3 is TGTGCCAGCAGTTCATTATGGGCGGAGGGAGGACAAGAGACCCAGTACTTC. As protein: CASSSLWAEGGQETQYF.